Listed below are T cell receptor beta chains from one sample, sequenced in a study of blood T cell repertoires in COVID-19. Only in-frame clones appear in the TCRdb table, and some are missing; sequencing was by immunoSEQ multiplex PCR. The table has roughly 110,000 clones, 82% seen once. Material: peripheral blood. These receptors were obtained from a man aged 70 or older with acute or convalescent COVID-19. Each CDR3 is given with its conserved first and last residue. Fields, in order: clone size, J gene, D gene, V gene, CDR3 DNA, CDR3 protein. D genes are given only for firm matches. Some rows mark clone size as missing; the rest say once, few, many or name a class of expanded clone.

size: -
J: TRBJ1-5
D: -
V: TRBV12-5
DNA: TGTGCTAGTGCTCCAGGGGGCAATCAGCCCCAGCATTTT
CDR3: CASAPGGNQPQHF

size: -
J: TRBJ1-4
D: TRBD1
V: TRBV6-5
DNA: TGTGCCAGCACTTTGGGGACAGCAACTAATGAAAAACTGTTTTTT
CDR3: CASTLGTATNEKLFF

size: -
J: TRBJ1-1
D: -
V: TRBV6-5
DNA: TGTGCCAGCAGTTACTTATCGGCAGGGGCGAACACTGAAGCTTTCTTT
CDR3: CASSYLSAGANTEAFF

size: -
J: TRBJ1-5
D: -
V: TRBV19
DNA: TGTGCCAGTAGTATCCCGGGGGTGACGCCCCAGCATTTT
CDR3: CASSIPGVTPQHF

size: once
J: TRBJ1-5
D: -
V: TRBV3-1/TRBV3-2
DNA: TGTGCCAGCAGCCAAGGGGGAGGTCAGCCCCAGCATTTT
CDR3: CASSQGGGQPQHF

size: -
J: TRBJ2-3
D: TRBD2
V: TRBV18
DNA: TGTGCCAGCTCACCATTCGGGGGGAAAGATACGCAGTATTTT
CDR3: CASSPFGGKDTQYF

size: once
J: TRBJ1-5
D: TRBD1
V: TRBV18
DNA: TGTGCCAGCTCAAAGTCGACAGGGGGCAAGGAGCCCCAGCATTTT
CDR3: CASSKSTGGKEPQHF

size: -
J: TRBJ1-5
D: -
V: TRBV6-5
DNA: TGTGCCAGCATCGGGGACTATAGCAATCAGCCCCAGCATTTT
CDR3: CASIGDYSNQPQHF

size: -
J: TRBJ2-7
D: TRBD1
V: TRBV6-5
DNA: TGTGCCAGCTTAGAAGGGGGCTGGGGGACCTACGAGCAGTACTTC
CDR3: CASLEGGWGTYEQYF

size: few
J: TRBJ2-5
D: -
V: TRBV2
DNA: TGTGCCAGCAACGGGAATCAAGAGACCCAGTACTTC
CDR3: CASNGNQETQYF

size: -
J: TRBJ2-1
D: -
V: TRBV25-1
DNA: TGTGCCAGCAGTGAATACAGGAATGAGCAGTTCTTC
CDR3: CASSEYRNEQFF

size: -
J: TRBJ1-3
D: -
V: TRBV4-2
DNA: TGTGCCAGCAGCCAAGCCGAACTGGGAAACACCATATATTTT
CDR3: CASSQAELGNTIYF

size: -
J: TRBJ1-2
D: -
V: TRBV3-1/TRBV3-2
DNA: TGTGCCAGCAGCCTTGACGGGACACCTCTCTATGGCTACACCTTC
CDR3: CASSLDGTPLYGYTF

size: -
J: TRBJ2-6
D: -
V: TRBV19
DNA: TGTGCCAGTAGTATCGGGGGTTTGAGCTCTGGGGCCAACGTCCTGACTTTC
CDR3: CASSIGGLSSGANVLTF

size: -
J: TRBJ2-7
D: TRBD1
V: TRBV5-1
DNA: TGCGCCCAGGGACAGTACCATTCCTACGAGCAGTACTTC
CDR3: CAQGQYHSYEQYF

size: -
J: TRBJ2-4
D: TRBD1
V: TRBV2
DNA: TGTGCCAGCAACCAGGGGGAAGGGAAAAACATTCAGTACTTC
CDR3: CASNQGEGKNIQYF

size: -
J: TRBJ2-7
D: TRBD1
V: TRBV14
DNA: TGTGCCAGCAGCCAAGACGGGGACAGGGGCTACGAGCAGTACTTC
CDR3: CASSQDGDRGYEQYF

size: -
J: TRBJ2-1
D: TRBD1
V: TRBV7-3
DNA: TGTGCCAGCAGCCCCCGGACAGGGGGTGTGAATGAGCAGTTCTTC
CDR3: CASSPRTGGVNEQFF

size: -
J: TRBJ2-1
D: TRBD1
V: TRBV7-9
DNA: TGTGCCAGCAGCTCTACGACAGGGGAAAGGGAGCAGTTCTTC
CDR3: CASSSTTGEREQFF

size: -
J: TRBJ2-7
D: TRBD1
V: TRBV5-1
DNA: TGCGCCAGCAGCTTGGAGGGACAGGGGTCCTACGAGCAGTACTTC
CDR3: CASSLEGQGSYEQYF

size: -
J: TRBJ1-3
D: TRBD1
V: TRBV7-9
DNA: TGTGCCAGCAGCTTAGGGACAGGGACTGGAAACACCATATATTTT
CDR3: CASSLGTGTGNTIYF

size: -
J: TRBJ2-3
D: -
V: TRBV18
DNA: TGTGCCAGCTCACCTTTAGCGGACGAGACGCAGTATTTT
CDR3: CASSPLADETQYF

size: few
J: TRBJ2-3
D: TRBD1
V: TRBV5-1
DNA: TGCGCCAGCAGCTTGGCGGGACAGTCTAGCACAGATACGCAGTATTTT
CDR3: CASSLAGQSSTDTQYF

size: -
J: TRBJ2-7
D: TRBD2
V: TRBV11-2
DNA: TGTGCCAGCACCCGCCTGACTAGCGGGTCCTCGGAGCAGTACTTC
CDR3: CASTRLTSGSSEQYF

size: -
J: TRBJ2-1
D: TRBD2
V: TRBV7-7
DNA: TGTGCTAGCAGCCTTAGGTCTAGCGGGGGGTCCAATGAGCAGTTCTTC
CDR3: CASSLRSSGGSNEQFF

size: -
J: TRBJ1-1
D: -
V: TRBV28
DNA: TGTGCCAGCAGCCATATTCTCGACAGGAAAGTTTTCTTT
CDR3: CASSHILDRKVFF

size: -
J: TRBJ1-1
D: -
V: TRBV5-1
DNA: TGCGCCAGCAGCTTGGCCGGGGGGAGGAAGAACACTGAAGCTTTCTTT
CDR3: CASSLAGGRKNTEAFF

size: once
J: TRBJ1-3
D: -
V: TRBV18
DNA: TGTGCCAGCTCACAACAGGGTCTCGGAAACACCATATATTTT
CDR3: CASSQQGLGNTIYF

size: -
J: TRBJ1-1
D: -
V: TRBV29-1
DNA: TGCAGCGTTAAGGACAGTTGGAACACTGAAGCTTTCTTT
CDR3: CSVKDSWNTEAFF

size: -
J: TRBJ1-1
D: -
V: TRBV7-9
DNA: TGTGCCAGCAGCTTAACCGGAGGCAGGACTGAAGCTTTCTTT
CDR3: CASSLTGGRTEAFF

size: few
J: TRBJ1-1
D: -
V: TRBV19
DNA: TGTGCCAGTAGTTCCCTACACAGGAACACTGAAGCTTTCTTT
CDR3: CASSSLHRNTEAFF

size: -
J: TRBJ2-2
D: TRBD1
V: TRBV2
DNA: TGTGCCAGCGGGAGGACAGGGGGCACCGGGGAGCTGTTTTTT
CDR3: CASGRTGGTGELFF

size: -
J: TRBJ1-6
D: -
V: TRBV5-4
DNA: TGTGCCAGCAACACAGCCGGGGCCTATAATTCACCCCTCCACTTT
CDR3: CASNTAGAYNSPLHF

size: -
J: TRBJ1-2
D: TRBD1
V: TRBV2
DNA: TGTGCCAGCAGTGACAGGGGGTTTGGTGGCTACACCTTC
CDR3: CASSDRGFGGYTF

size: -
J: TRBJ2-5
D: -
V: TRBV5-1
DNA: TGCGCCAGCAGCTTGCAACAGGCGGAGGAGACCCAGTACTTC
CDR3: CASSLQQAEETQYF

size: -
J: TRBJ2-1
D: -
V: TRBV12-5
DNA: TGTGCTAGTGGTCAGGGCAATGAGCAGTTCTTC
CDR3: CASGQGNEQFF

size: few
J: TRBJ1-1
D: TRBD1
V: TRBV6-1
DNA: TGTGCCAGCAGTGGTTCACCGGGACAGGGGGCGAGAACTGAAGCTTTCTTT
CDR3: CASSGSPGQGARTEAFF

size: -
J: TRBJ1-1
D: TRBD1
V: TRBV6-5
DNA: TGTGCCAGCAGGCCGGGACAGGGGAAGTACACTGAAGCTTTCTTT
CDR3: CASRPGQGKYTEAFF

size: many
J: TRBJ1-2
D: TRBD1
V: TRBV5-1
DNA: TGCGCCAGCAGCTCAACCGGGACAGGGGACGGCTACACCTTC
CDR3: CASSSTGTGDGYTF

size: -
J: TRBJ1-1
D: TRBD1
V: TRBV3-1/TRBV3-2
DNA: TGTGCCAGCAGCCAATTCCTCCCCACAGGGGGTTCCCCTGGAGCTTTCTTT
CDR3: CASSQFLPTGGSPGAFF

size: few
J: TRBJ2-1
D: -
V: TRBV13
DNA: TGTGCCAGCAGCTCCCCTATCGTAGCGGAGTACAATGAGCAGTTCTTC
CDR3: CASSSPIVAEYNEQFF

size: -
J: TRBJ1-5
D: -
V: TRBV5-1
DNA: TGCGCCAGCGGCCCCGGGGATAGCAATCAGCCCCAGCATTTT
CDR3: CASGPGDSNQPQHF

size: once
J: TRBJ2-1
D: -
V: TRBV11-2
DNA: TGTGCCAGCAGCCTACGACTAGTCTTCAATGAGCAGTTCTTC
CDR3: CASSLRLVFNEQFF

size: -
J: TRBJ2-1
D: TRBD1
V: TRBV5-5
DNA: TGTGCCAGCAGCTCTACGCCGGGACAGCACTACAATGAGCAGTTCTTC
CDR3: CASSSTPGQHYNEQFF

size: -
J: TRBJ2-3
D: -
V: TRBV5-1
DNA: TGCGCCAGCGGGGCCCGAAGCACAGATACGCAGTATTTT
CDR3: CASGARSTDTQYF

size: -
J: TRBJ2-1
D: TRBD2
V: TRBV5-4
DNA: TGTGCCAGCAGCGTGGCCTCCAGCGGGAGCTCCTACAATGAGCAGTTCTTC
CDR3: CASSVASSGSSYNEQFF

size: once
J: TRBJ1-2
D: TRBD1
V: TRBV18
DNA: TGTGCCAGCTCACCCGAGACTCCAGGGGGCAACTATGGCTACACCTTC
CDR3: CASSPETPGGNYGYTF

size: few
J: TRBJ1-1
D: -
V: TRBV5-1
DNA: TGCGCCAGCAGCTTGGCTTCCGGTTACACTGAAGCTTTCTTT
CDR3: CASSLASGYTEAFF

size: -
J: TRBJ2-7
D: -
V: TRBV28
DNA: TGTGCCAGCAGAGCAACCTCCTACGAGCAGTACTTC
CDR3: CASRATSYEQYF

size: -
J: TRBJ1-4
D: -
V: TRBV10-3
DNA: TGTGCCATCAGACAGGGAAGGGCTAATGAAAAACTGTTTTTT
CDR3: CAIRQGRANEKLFF

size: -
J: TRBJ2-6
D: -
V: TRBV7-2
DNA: TGTGCCAGCAGCTTAAGCCGGACAGCATCTGGGGCCAACGTCCTGACTTTC
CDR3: CASSLSRTASGANVLTF

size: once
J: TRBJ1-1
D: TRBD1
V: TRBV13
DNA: TGTGCCAGCAGCTTCCGGGACAGGGGTGACACTGAAGCTTTCTTT
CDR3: CASSFRDRGDTEAFF

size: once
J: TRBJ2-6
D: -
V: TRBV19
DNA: TGTGCCAGTAGTATAGGGACAAGCGGGGCCAACGTCCTGACTTTC
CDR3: CASSIGTSGANVLTF

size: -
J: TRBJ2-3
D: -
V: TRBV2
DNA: TGTGCCAGCAGTTGGACAGGCACAGATACGCAGTATTTT
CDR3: CASSWTGTDTQYF

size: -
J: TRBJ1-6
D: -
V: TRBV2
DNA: TGTGCCAGCAGTCCTATGCCTGACTCCTATAATTCACCCCTCCACTTT
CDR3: CASSPMPDSYNSPLHF

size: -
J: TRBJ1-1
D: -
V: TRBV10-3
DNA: TGTGCCATCAGTGAGTCGCAGGGCGGTGAAGCTTTCTTT
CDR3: CAISESQGGEAFF

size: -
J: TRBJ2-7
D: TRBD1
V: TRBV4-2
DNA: TGTGCCAGCAGCCAAGGACAGGGATCGAGTCTCGAGCAGTACTTC
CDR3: CASSQGQGSSLEQYF

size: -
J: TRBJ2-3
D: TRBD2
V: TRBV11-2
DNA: TGTGCCAGCAGCTTAGGGACTAGCGGGAGGGGAGATACGCAGTATTTT
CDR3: CASSLGTSGRGDTQYF